The TCR beta chain under discussion was sequenced for a study of Ad26.COV2.S vaccination and SARS-CoV-2 variants. Study-wide background: Into the muscle, Ad26.COV2.S was dosed once or twice, 56 days apart.

Noted treatment: roughly 18 received Ad26.COV2.S at low or high dose, single or two shots; 5 received placebo; per-sample allocation not given. Samples were taken on day 63 after the first vaccine or placebo injection. An Ad26 vector expressing Wuhan-strain SARS-CoV-2 spike constituted the vaccine. On this clone itself: Its antigen is currently unknown.

TCRdb's table, derived via immunoSEQ multiplex PCR, lists solely in-frame clones and lacks some. The table shows hundreds of thousands of clones, with more than 80% occurring only once. Trimming took 4 bases from V and 0 from J; bases not matched to a gene: 22. The CDR3 runs to 21 residues. CDR1 is LNHDA and CDR2 is SQIVND in the germline V gene (reference sequence). Study-level results: Breadth measured for non-spike TCRs was similar across vaccine and placebo recipients. The authors reported substantial breadth in spike-specific CD8+ and CD4+ T cell responses after vaccination.

Here the sequenced sample was peripheral blood, taken in a trial of Ad26.COV2.S vaccine versus placebo. The sequence was obtained from a person aged 18-60 years who received the Ad26.COV2.S COVID-19 vaccine or a placebo. This chain connects TRBV19 to TRBJ2-3; 7 bases fit TRBD2. The CDR3: CASSTVRRENLIPNSTDTQYF. The CDR3 DNA reads TGTGCCAGTAGTACCGTGAGGCGGGAGAACCTCATACCAAATAGCACAGATACGCAGTATTTT.